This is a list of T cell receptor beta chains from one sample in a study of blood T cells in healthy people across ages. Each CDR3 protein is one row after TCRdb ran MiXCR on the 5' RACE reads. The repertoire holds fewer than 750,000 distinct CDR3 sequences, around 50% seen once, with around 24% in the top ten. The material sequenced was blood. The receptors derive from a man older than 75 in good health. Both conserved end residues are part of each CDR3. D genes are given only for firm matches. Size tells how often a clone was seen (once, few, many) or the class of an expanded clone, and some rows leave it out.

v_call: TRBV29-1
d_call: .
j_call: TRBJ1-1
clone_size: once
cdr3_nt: TGCAGCGTTGTCGAATCAGGGGCGAACACTGAAGCTTTCTTT
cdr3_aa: CSVVESGANTEAFF

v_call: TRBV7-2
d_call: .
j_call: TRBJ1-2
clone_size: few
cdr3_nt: TGTGCCAGCAGCTTAACCCAGAGTCTGGAGGGCTACACCTTC
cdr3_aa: CASSLTQSLEGYTF

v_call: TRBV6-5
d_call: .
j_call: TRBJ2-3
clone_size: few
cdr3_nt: TGTGCCAGCAGTTACTCCACGTCTAGCACAGATACGCAGTATTTT
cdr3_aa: CASSYSTSSTDTQYF

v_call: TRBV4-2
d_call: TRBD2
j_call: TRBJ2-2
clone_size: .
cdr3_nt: TGTGCCAGCAGCCCTGCACTAGCGCCTAACACCGGGGAGCTGTTTTTT
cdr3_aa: CASSPALAPNTGELFF

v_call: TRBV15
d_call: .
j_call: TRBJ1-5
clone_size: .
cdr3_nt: TGTGCCACCAGCGGTGGGACGGGACGTCCCCTCAATCAGCCCCAGCATTTT
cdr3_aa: CATSGGTGRPLNQPQHF

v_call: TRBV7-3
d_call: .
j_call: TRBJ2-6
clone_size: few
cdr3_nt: TGTGCCAGCAGCTTAAATGGTCGGGGTTCTGGGGCCAACGTCCTGACTTTC
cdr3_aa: CASSLNGRGSGANVLTF

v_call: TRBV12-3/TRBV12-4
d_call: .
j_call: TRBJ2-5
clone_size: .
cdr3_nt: TGTGCCAGCACCGAGTTGGGGGGCTCCCAGTACTTC
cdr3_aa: CASTELGGSQYF

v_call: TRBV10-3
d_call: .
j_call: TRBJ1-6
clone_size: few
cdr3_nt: TGTGCCATCCAGGCGGGCGGCGGACCTTCACCCCTCCACTTT
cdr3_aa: CAIQAGGGPSPLHF

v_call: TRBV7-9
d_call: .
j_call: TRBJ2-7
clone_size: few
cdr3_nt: TGTGCCAGCAGCTTCGGCAGGGACCACGAGCAGTACTTC
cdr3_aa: CASSFGRDHEQYF

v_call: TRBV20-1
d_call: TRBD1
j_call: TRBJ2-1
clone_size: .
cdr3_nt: TGCAGTGCCCAAGACAGGGTGGGGTACAATGAGCAGTTCTTC
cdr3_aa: CSAQDRVGYNEQFF

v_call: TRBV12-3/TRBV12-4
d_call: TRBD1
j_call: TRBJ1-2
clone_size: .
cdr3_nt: TGTGCCAGCAAGGGGGCTCGGGGCTACACCTTC
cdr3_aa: CASKGARGYTF

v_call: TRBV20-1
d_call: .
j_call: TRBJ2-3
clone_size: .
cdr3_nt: TGCAGTGCTAGAGTTCCCGGGTCACCAGAGCAGTATTTT
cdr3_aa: CSARVPGSPEQYF

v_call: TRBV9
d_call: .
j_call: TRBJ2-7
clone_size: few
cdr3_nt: TGTGCCAGCAGCGTAGGGGATCCCCAAAACTACGAGCAGTACTTC
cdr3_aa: CASSVGDPQNYEQYF

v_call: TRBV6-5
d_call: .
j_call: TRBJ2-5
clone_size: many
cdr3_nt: TGTGCCAGCAGTTACTCGAGGCTAGTGGGCGAGACCCAGTACTTC
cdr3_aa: CASSYSRLVGETQYF

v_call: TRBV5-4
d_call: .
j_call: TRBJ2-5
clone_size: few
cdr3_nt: TGTGCCAGCAGCCCCGCCCAGGAGGAGACCCAGTACTTC
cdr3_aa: CASSPAQEETQYF

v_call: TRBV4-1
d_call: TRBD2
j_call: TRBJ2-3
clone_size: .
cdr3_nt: TGCGCCAGCAGCCAAGTGATCGCGGGGGGCACAGATACGCAGTATTTT
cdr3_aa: CASSQVIAGGTDTQYF

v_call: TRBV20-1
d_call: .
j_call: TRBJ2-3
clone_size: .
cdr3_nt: TGCAGTGCTAGCGGGCTAGATAGCACAGATACGCAGTATTTT
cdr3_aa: CSASGLDSTDTQYF

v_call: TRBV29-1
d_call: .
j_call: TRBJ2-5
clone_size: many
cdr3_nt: TGCAGCGTTTCTGACGGAAAAGAGACCCAGTACTTC
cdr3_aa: CSVSDGKETQYF

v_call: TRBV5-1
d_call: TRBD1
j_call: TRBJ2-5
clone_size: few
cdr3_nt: TGCGCCAGCAGCTTGCACGGACAGGGGGCGGGTGAGACCCAGTACTTC
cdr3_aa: CASSLHGQGAGETQYF

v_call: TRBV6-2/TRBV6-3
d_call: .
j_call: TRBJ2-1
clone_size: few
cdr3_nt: TGTGCCAGCAGTTACTTAGAGGCGGACTTCCACAATGAGCAGTTCTTC
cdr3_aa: CASSYLEADFHNEQFF

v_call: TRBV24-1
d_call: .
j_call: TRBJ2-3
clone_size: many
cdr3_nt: TGTGCCACCAGTGACTTCACAGATACGCAGTATTTT
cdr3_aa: CATSDFTDTQYF

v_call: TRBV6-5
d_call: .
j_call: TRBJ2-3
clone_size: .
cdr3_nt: TGTGCCAGCACCAAAGCGGATACAGATACGCAGTATTTT
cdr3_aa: CASTKADTDTQYF

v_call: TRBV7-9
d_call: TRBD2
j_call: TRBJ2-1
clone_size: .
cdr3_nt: TGTGCCAGCAGCCCTAGCCCGGGACTAGCGGGAGGATCCAATGAGCAGTTCTTC
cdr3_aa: CASSPSPGLAGGSNEQFF

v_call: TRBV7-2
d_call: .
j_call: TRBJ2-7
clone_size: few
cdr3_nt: TGTGCCAGCAGCTTTGAAGTCTCCTACGAGCAGTACTTC
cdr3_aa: CASSFEVSYEQYF

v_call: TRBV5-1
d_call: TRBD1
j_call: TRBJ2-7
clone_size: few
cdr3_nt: TGCGCCAGCAGCCGGACAACCGGGACAGGGGCCGAGCAGTACTTC
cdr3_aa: CASSRTTGTGAEQYF

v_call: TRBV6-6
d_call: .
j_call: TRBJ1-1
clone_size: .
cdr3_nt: TGTGCCAGCAGTTACTCCCCAGGACAGACAAGGGAAGCTTTCTTT
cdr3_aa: CASSYSPGQTREAFF

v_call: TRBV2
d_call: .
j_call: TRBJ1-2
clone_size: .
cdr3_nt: TGTGCCAGCAGTGAAGGCCCAGGAACCTATGGCTACACCTTC
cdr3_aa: CASSEGPGTYGYTF

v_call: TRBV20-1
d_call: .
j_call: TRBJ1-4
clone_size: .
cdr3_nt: TGCAGTGCTAGAAGACCAGTTGCAACTAATGAAAAACTGTTTTTT
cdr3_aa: CSARRPVATNEKLFF

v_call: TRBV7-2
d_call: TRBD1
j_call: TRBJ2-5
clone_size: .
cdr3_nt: TGTGCCAGCAGCTTAGCCCCCGGGACAGGGGGCGCTGGGGAGACCCAGTACTTC
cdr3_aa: CASSLAPGTGGAGETQYF

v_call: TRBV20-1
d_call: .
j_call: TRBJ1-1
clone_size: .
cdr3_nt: TGCAGTGCTAGAACCGGGACAAAGGACACTGAAGCTTTCTTT
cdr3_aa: CSARTGTKDTEAFF

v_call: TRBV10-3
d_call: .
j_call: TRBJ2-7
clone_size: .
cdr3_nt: TGTGCCATCAGTGAGTCCGAGTCTCTGGGCTACGAGCAGTACTTC
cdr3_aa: CAISESESLGYEQYF

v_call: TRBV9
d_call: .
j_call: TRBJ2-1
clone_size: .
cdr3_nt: TGTGCCAGCAGCCCCAAGGAGTCCACCTACAATGAGCAGTTCTTC
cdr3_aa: CASSPKESTYNEQFF

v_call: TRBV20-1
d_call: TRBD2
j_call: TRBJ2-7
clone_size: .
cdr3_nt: TGCAGTGCAATAGCGGGAGGTTTCTACGAGCAGTACTTC
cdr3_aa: CSAIAGGFYEQYF

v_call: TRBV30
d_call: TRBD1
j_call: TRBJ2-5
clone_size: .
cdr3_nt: TGTGCCTGGAGTGTGCCATTCGGACAGGTGCAAGAGACCCAGTACTTC
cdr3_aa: CAWSVPFGQVQETQYF

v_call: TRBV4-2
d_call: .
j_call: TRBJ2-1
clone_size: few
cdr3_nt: TGTGCCAGCAGCCAAGCCCCCTACAATGAGCAGTTCTTC
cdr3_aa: CASSQAPYNEQFF

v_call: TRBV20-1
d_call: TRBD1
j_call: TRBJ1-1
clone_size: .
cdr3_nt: TGCAGTGCTAGTAGGGGGCAAATGAACACTGAAGCTTTCTTT
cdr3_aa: CSASRGQMNTEAFF

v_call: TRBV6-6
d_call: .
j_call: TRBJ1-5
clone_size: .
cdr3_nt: TGTGCCAGCAGTCTCGGGCCCCGAAATAGCAATCAGCCCCAGCATTTT
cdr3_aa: CASSLGPRNSNQPQHF

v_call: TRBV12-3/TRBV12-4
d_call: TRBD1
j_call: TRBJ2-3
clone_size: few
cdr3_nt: TGTGCCAGCACCGAGACAGGGTTCCGCACAGATACGCAGTATTTT
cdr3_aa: CASTETGFRTDTQYF

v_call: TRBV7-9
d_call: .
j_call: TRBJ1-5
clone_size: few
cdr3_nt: TGTGCCAAAGCAAATGAAAGCTTAACACAGGGCGAGCGCAATCAGCCCCAGCATTTT
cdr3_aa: CAKANESLTQGERNQPQHF

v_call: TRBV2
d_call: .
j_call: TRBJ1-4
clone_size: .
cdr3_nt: TGTGCCAGCAGGACGACACTCTCTGGCGAAAAACTGTTTTTT
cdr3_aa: CASRTTLSGEKLFF

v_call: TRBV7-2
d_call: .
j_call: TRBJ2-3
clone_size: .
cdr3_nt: TGTGCCAGCAGCCCAACCGGGGTCTCCAGAGATACGCAGTATTTT
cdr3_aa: CASSPTGVSRDTQYF

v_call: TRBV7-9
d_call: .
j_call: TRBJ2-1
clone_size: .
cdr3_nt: TGTGCCAGCAGCTCACACAGGGAGGGGAGGGCCTACAATGAGCAGTTCTTC
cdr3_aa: CASSSHREGRAYNEQFF

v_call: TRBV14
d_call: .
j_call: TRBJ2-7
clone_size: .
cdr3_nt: TGTGCCAGCAGCCAAGATTCTATTAGGGCGCACGAGCAGTACTTC
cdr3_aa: CASSQDSIRAHEQYF

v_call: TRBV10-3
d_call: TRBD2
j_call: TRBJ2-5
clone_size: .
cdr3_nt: TGTGCCATCAGTGTTTCAGCGGGAGAAAATGAGCAGTACTTC
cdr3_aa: CAISVSAGENEQYF

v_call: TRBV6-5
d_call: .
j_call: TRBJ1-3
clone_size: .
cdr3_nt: TGTGCCAGCAGTTACTCACAGGACTCTGGAAACACCATATATTTT
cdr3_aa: CASSYSQDSGNTIYF

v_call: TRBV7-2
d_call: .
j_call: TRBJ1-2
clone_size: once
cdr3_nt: TGTGCCAGCAGCTTAGTGGGACTCCCTCTCTATGGCTACACCTTC
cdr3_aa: CASSLVGLPLYGYTF

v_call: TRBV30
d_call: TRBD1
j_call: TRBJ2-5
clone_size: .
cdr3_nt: TGTGCCTGGAGTACCTTTCTTCTACCGGGACAGGGGATCGAGACCCAGTACTTC
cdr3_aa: CAWSTFLLPGQGIETQYF

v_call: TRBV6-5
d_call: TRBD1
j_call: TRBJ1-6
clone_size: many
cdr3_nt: TGTGCCACTGGACAGGGCGTCGCCCTCCACTTT
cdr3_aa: CATGQGVALHF

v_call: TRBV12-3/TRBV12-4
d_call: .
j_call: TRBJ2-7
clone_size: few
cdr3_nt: TGTGCCAGCAGTTTCTGGCCGTCCTACGAGCAGTACTTC
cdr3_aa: CASSFWPSYEQYF

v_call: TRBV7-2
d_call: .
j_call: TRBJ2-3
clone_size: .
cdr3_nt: TGTGCCAGCAGCTTATCTTTCGACAGACTCACAGATACGCAGTATTTT
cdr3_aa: CASSLSFDRLTDTQYF

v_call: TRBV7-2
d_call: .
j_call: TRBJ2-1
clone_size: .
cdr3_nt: TGTGCCAGCAGCCCACGGACCAGGGACACCTACAATGAGCAGTTCTTC
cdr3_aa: CASSPRTRDTYNEQFF